What follows are 26 T cell receptor beta chains derived from one specimen sequenced in a study of CD8 T cells in Susac syndrome. Random hexamers served to reverse transcribe roughly 0.5 to 1 ug RNA. TCRdb reanalysed the immunoSEQ multiplex PCR reads using MiXCR and keeps one entry per CDR3 protein. The data hold 100,000 or so distinct CDR3 sequences, with around 93% observed a single time. The sequenced sample consisted of CD8+ T cells from PBMCs. These receptor sequences come from a human donor in good health.

The DNA for the CDR3 is TGTGCCAGCATCGCGGGAGCAGAGACCCAGTACTTC. It is translated as CASIAGAETQYF. This chain links TRBV2 with TRBJ2-5, with 7 positions matching TRBD2. The V and J ends lost 7 bases and 4 bases, in that order; junction bases with no gene match: 3. Per the germline V gene, CDR1 is SNHLY and CDR2 is FYNNEI. This CDR3 comprises 12 residues.

This clonotype came up once. This sequence joins TRBV7-9 and TRBJ1-5; the D is unclear. V was shortened by 1 base and J by 5 bases, with 9 bases between the two germline ends. From germline, CDR1 is SEHNR and CDR2 FQNEAQ (reference sequence). This CDR3 is 14 amino acids long. The CDR3 bases are TGTGCCAGCAGCTTAGGAGAATGGCATCAGCCCCAGCATTTT. It is translated as CASSLGEWHQPQHF. Supplemented by reference TRBV7-9 and TRBJ1-5, the full variable domain reads DTGVSQNPRHKITKRGQNVTFRCDPISEHNRLYWYRQTLGQGPEFLTYFQNEAQLEKSRLLSDRFSAERPKGSFSTLEIQRTEQGDSAMYLCASSLGEWHQPQHFGDGTRLSIL.

This chain joins TRBV14 and TRBJ2-1; TRBD1 or TRBD2 may be the D gene (5 bases each). Trimming took off 3 bases at V and 8 bases at J, with 14 bases between the two ends. CDR1 is SGHDN, CDR2 FVKESK, per germline. The CDR3 totals 14 residues. This CDR3 reads CASSQGPARDEQFF. In nucleotides, the CDR3 is TGTGCCAGCAGCCAGGGACCTGCTCGCGATGAGCAGTTCTTC.

This clonotype was picked up a small number of times. The CDR3 carries no conserved terminal phenylalanine or tryptophan, so it likely arises from a read error. This chain connects TRBV2 to TRBJ2-5, with D possibly being TRBD1 or TRBD2 (5 bases each). CDR3 length: 10 residues. Trimming took 7 bases from V and 10 from J, leaving 10 bases between them. CDR1 SNHLY and CDR2 FYNNEI come from the germline V gene. CDR3: CASMGVHQYA. In nucleotides, the CDR3 is TGTGCCAGCATGGGGGTCCACCAGTACGCC.

The J gene is TRBJ2-7, the V gene TRBV28; a possible D gene is TRBD1 (6 bases). Germline loops: CDR1 MDHEN, CDR2 SYDVKM. The V end was cut by 6 bases, the J end by 1 base, with 10 bases between. The CDR3 loop spans 13 amino acids. The CDR3 nucleotides read TGTGCCAGCAGCGACACAGGGTCCTACGAGCAGTACTTC. It specifies CASSDTGSYEQYF.

The rearrangement uses TRBV20-1 and TRBJ2-3, with 11 bases fitting TRBD2. Per germline, CDR1 DFQATT and CDR2 SNEGSKA (reference sequence). The CDR3 is made up of 16 amino acids. V shed 4 bases, J shed 2 bases, and the junction held 8 bases outside the gene matches. The CDR3 protein is CSATGTSGFNTDTQYF. The CDR3 DNA is TGCAGTGCTACCGGGACTAGCGGATTTAACACAGATACGCAGTATTTT.

The chain recombines TRBV7-3 with TRBJ2-1, with no clear D. Germline values: CDR1 SGHTA, CDR2 FQGTGA. This CDR3 has 17 amino acids. Trimming pared 5 bases from V and 5 bases from J, leaving 22 bases between. CDR3 nucleotide sequence: TGTGCCAGCAGCCCAAATACCTCACCGACCGTGAACAATGAGCAGTTCTTC. Its protein product is CASSPNTSPTVNNEQFF.

This rearrangement joins TRBV7-2 to TRBJ2-3; D unclear. The CDR3 contains 15 residues. V was cut by 7 bases and J by 1 base, with 15 bases left in between. Germline CDR1 SGHTA, CDR2 FQGNSA. The CDR3 sequence is CASTNRGGGTDTQYF. In DNA, the CDR3 is TGTGCCAGCACCAACCGCGGTGGGGGCACAGATACGCAGTATTTT.

The rearrangement joins TRBV7-2 to TRBJ1-1; D remains ambiguous. The V and J ends lost 3 bases and 3 bases respectively, with 8 bases between them. CDR3 length: 13 residues. Germline V CDR1 and CDR2: SGHTA, FQGNSA. Here the CDR3 reads CASSFFVDTEAFF. CDR3 DNA: TGTGCCAGCAGCTTCTTTGTGGACACTGAAGCTTTCTTT.

This chain connects TRBV7-2 to TRBJ2-2; 7 nucleotides match TRBD2. Germline V gives CDR1 SGHTA, CDR2 FQGNSA. The V gene end was trimmed by 5 bases and the J gene end by 1 base; junction bases not matched to a gene: 7. The CDR3 loop spans 16 amino acids. This CDR3 reads CASSPGLGVNTGELFF. In nucleotides, the CDR3 is TGTGCCAGCAGCCCTGGACTAGGAGTGAACACCGGGGAGCTGTTTTTT. The complete variable domain, with remaining parts taken from reference TRBV7-2 and TRBJ2-2, reads GAGVSQSPSNKVTEKGKDVELRCDPISGHTALYWYRQSLGQGLEFLIYFQGNSAPDKSGLPSDRFSAERTGGSVSTLTIQRTQQEDSAVYLCASSPGLGVNTGELFFGEGSRLTVL.

The chain links TRBV14 to TRBJ2-3; D remains unclear. The CDR3 totals 13 residues. Trimming shortened V by 1 base and J by 4 bases, and 6 bases separated the two germline ends. Germline loops: CDR1 SGHDN, CDR2 FVKESK. The CDR3 nucleotides are TGTGCCAGCAGCCAAGTCAGACCAGATACGCAGTATTTT. Amino acid sequence: CASSQVRPDTQYF.

This chain joins TRBV7-8 and TRBJ2-1; 7 bases map to TRBD2. Per the germline V gene, CDR1 is SGHVS and CDR2 is FQNEAQ. With V trimmed by 4 bases and J by 4 bases, 7 bases remained unmatched. The CDR3 runs 15 residues. The CDR3 protein is CASSSLERGYNEQFF. The CDR3 DNA follows: TGTGCCAGCAGCTCCTTAGAGCGGGGTTACAATGAGCAGTTCTTC.

This clonotype appeared once. The CDR3 bases are TGTGCCAGCAGCTTGGTCTTCGGCTCACGGTCTGTGAACACTGAAGCTTTCTTT. This encodes CASSLVFGSRSVNTEAFF. V gene TRBV5-4 combines with J gene TRBJ1-1; no clear D gene. The CDR3 length is 18 residues. Germline CDR1 is SGHNT and CDR2 is YYREEE (reference sequence). V lost 0 bases and J 0 bases, leaving 18 bases between the germline ends.

This clonotype was counted a few times. The chain combines TRBV23-1 with TRBJ2-7, with 8 bases fitting TRBD2. TRBV23-1 is identified as an open reading frame with a role that is uncertain. V lost 7 bases, J lost 4 bases, and 12 bases stayed unmatched. The CDR3 contains 15 residues. CDR3 sequence (DNA): TGCGCCAGCACCCCTAGCGGGTGGGATACATACGAGCAGTACTTC. As protein: CASTPSGWDTYEQYF.

V is TRBV7-9 and J is TRBJ1-5, with a weak D call TRBD1 (5 bases). V shed 4 bases and J shed 3 bases, with 16 bases lying between them. The length of the CDR3 is 16 residues. CDR1 is SEHNR and CDR2 is FQNEAQ in the germline V gene (reference sequence). CDR3 nucleotide sequence: TGTGCCAGCAGCTCCCTCGGCGTGGGACTCAATCAGCCCCAGCATTTT. Translated, it gives CASSSLGVGLNQPQHF.

This chain joins TRBV9 and TRBJ1-1; the D is unclear. From germline, CDR1 is SGDLS and CDR2 YYNGEE. The V end was cut by 0 bases, the J end by 1 base, with 7 bases between. The CDR3 runs 14 residues. CDR3 DNA sequence: TGTGCCAGCAGCGTAGCTGGACCGAACACTGAAGCTTTCTTT. It is translated as CASSVAGPNTEAFF.

The CDR3 DNA is TGTGCCAGCAGTTCCGGGACTAGCGGCCAAGAGACCCAGTACTTC. This translates into CASSSGTSGQETQYF. The chain has TRBV12-3 or TRBV12-4 and TRBJ2-5, with TRBD2 matching 11 bases. J lost 1 base, V lost 4 bases, and 2 bases had no gene match. The CDR3 loop spans 15 amino acids.

The chain is built from TRBV4-2 and TRBJ2-1; possibly TRBD2 for D (5 bases). The V gene's germline CDR1 is LGHNA and CDR2 YNFKEQ. The V gene lost 0 bases and the J gene lost 7 bases, with 16 bases spanning the gap. The CDR3 sequence is 16 residues long. For the CDR3, the DNA is TGTGCCAGCAGCCAAGAGGGAGTAGCTGGGCCGAATGAGCAGTTCTTC. Translating gives CASSQEGVAGPNEQFF.

The chain couples TRBV11-1 to TRBJ2-7; 7 bases match TRBD2. The CDR3 contains 14 residues. CDR1 and CDR2 from the germline V gene are SGHAT and FQDESV (reference sequence). With 5 bases clipped from V and 8 bases from J, the junction kept 12 bases outside the gene matches. The CDR3 nucleotides read TGTGCCAGCAGCCCCCCAGCCCCGCGGGAGAAGCAGTACTTC. Protein: CASSPPAPREKQYF.

A word on this clonotype: One junction end disagrees with the germline gene, perhaps due to a read error. The V call is TRBV25-1, the J call TRBJ1-1; the D gene is possibly TRBD1 (5 bases). Germline values: CDR1 MGHDK, CDR2 SYGVNS. The CDR3 is made up of 16 amino acids. This chain's CDR3 is CVSSESRYRRDTEAFF. The DNA of the CDR3 is TGTGTCAGCAGTGAATCCCGGTACAGGAGGGACACTGAAGCTTTCTTT.

The V and J genes are TRBV11-2 and TRBJ2-3, with TRBD2 identical over 10 bases. V lost 1 base to trimming and J lost 7 bases; unmatched junction nucleotides: 11. The CDR3 extends over 17 amino acids. CDR1 is SGHAT and CDR2 is FQNNGV in the germline V gene. The CDR3 region is CASSLGPTSGVGNTQYF. Written as DNA, the CDR3 is TGTGCCAGCAGCTTAGGTCCAACTAGCGGGGTGGGGAATACGCAGTATTTT.

V usage is TRBV5-1 and J usage is TRBJ2-3, with D possibly TRBD1 on 5 matching bases. There are 15 residues in the CDR3. The germline V gene encodes CDR1 SGHRS and CDR2 YFSETQ. V dropped 0 bases and J dropped 4 bases, with 12 bases sitting between them. The CDR3: CASSLVQGNPDTQYF. CDR3 sequence (DNA): TGCGCCAGCAGCTTGGTCCAGGGTAACCCAGATACGCAGTATTTT.

This sequence joins TRBV3-1 and TRBJ1-1; no clear D gene. The CDR3 sequence is 13 residues long. Per the germline V gene, CDR1 is LGHDT and CDR2 is YNNKEL (reference sequence). The V and J ends lost 2 bases and 1 base respectively, with 5 bases between them. DNA for the CDR3: TGTGCCAGCAGCCAACTCTGGAACACTGAAGCTTTCTTT. Translating gives CASSQLWNTEAFF.

The rearrangement uses TRBV5-1 and TRBJ2-6; D may correspond to TRBD1 or TRBD2 (5 bases each). Trimming stripped 0 bases from V and 0 bases from J, with 7 bases between. The CDR3 consists of 16 residues. Germline lookup yields CDR1 SGHRS and CDR2 YFSETQ. The CDR3 bases are TGCGCCAGCAGCTTGGGGGGGAGCTCTGGGGCCAACGTCCTGACTTTC. Amino acids: CASSLGGSSGANVLTF.

Details on this clonotype: The junction and the germline gene differ at one end; a read error may be behind it. This chain connects TRBV6-6 to TRBJ1-5, with 12 nucleotides matching TRBD1. Germline V lookup: CDR1 MNHNY, CDR2 SVGAGI (reference sequence). The CDR3 has 15 amino acids. CDR3 protein: CASSPGTGGNQPQHF. CDR3 DNA: TGTGCCAGCAGCCCCGGGACAGGGGGCAACCAGCCCCAGCATTTT.

This chain links TRBV4-3 with TRBJ2-5, with D possibly being TRBD2 (7 bases). V lost 1 base, J lost 5 bases, and 20 bases lay in between. The CDR3 is 17 amino acids. The germline gives CDR1 LGHNA, CDR2 YSLEER. The CDR3 protein is CASSQGNRGGGGETQYF. CDR3 DNA: TGCGCCAGCAGCCAAGGAAACCGGGGCGGGGGCGGGGAGACCCAGTACTTC.